This TCR beta chain emerged from a study of OX40 agonist ivuxolimab in advanced cancers. Germline V gene data show CDR1 as SGHAT and CDR2 as FQNNGV. Trimming took off 5 bases at V and 0 bases at J, with 9 bases between the two ends. The CDR3 contains 14 residues. Produced via immunoSEQ multiplex PCR; TCRdb's table is partial and in-frame only. In the table there are about 59,000 clones, roughly 84% of which are singletons. Study-level findings and limits: Clonal expansion from baseline to week 6 occurred in both CD4+ and CD8+ T cells.

As for this clone: Its matching antigen is unknown.

The V and J genes are TRBV11-2 and TRBJ2-3; possibly TRBD2 for D (6 bases). The starting material was CD4+ or CD8+ T cells sorted from blood, obtained in a trial of the OX40 agonist ivuxolimab. The source of this sequence is an adult with an advanced solid tumor such as melanoma, head and neck, liver or kidney cancer. Here the CDR3 reads CASSPGLSTDTQYF. Written as DNA, the CDR3 is TGTGCCAGCAGCCCGGGACTCAGCACAGATACGCAGTATTTT.